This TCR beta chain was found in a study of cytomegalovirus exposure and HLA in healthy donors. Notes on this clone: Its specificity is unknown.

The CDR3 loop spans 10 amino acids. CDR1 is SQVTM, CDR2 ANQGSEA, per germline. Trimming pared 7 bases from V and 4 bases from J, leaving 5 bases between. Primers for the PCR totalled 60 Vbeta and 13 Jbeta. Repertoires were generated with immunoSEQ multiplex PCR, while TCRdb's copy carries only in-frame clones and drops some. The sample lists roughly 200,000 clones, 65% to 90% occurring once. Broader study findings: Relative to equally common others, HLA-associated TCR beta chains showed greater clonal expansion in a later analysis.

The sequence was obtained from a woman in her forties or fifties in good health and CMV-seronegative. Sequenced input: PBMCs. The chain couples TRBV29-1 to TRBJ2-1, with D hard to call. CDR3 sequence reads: CSGRYNEQFF. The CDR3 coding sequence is TGCAGCGGTAGATACAATGAGCAGTTCTTC.